Presented here are 29 T cell receptor beta chains from one specimen sequenced in a study of beta chain features in type 1 diabetes. The investigators reverse transcribed all of the isolated RNA, so they sequenced expressed TCRB transcripts. Method: immunoSEQ multiplex PCR; TCRdb's copy keeps in-frame clones and lacks some. Of around 450,000 clones listed, about an eighth were seen once; the top ten hold around 0.05%. Sequenced sample: naive CD4+ T cells from blood. Every receptor here comes from a woman in her late teens or twenties in good health.

This clone was recorded a few times. The rearrangement links TRBV7-2 to TRBJ1-5; 7 positions agree with TRBD1. Germline assignment: CDR1 SGHTA and CDR2 FQGNSA. This CDR3 has 15 residues. V lost 3 bases to trimming and J lost 3 bases; unmatched junction nucleotides: 5. The CDR3 region has the DNA TGTGCCAGCAGCTTGACGACAGGGTCCAATCAGCCCCAGCATTTT. Its translation: CASSLTTGSNQPQHF.

The chain combines TRBV4-1 with TRBJ1-4, with no clear D. Germline CDR1 is MGHRA and CDR2 is YSYEKL. Trimming shortened V by 1 base and J by 10 bases, and 7 bases separated the two germline ends. The CDR3 runs to 12 residues. The CDR3 here is CASSQVVGKLFF. The CDR3, as DNA: TGCGCCAGCAGCCAAGTAGTTGGAAAACTGTTTTTT.

This clone was seen a handful of times. The V gene is TRBV11-2, the J gene TRBJ2-3; D uncertain. CDR3 length equals 12 residues. Germline lookup yields CDR1 SGHAT and CDR2 FQNNGV. The V gene lost 5 bases and the J gene lost 15 bases, with 18 bases spanning the gap. The CDR3 here is CASSPRSVGEYF. DNA for the CDR3: TGTGCCAGCAGCCCAAGGTCTGTAGGTGAATATTTT.

V gene TRBV6-5 combines with J gene TRBJ2-3; no definite D call. CDR1 is MNHEY, CDR2 SVGAGI, per germline. The CDR3 sequence is 14 residues long. V lost 8 bases and J lost 0, with 12 bases in between. This chain's CDR3 is CASSDVSSTDTQYF. The CDR3 DNA follows: TGTGCCAGCTCGGACGTCTCTAGCACAGATACGCAGTATTTT.

The rearrangement links TRBV5-4 to TRBJ2-3; possible D gene TRBD1, 5 bases. Between the trimmed V and J ends, which lost 0 bases and 1 base, there was a span of 15 bases. From germline, CDR1 is SGHNT and CDR2 YYREEE (reference sequence). The CDR3 is 17 residues long. CDR3 sequence reads: CASSLGLPKGGTDTQYF. CDR3 nucleotide sequence: TGTGCCAGCAGCTTGGGGCTGCCCAAAGGGGGCACAGATACGCAGTATTTT.

This clone was detected a few times. V and J are TRBV4-1 and TRBJ2-1; no definite D call. The germline gives CDR1 MGHRA, CDR2 YSYEKL. With 1 base removed from V and 4 bases from J, the gap between germline ends came to 14 bases. The CDR3 sequence is 16 residues long. The CDR3 here is CASSQGPGQTYNEQFF. The CDR3 DNA reads TGCGCCAGCAGCCAAGGGCCGGGTCAGACTTACAATGAGCAGTTCTTC.

In this sample, this clone turned up a few times. This sequence joins TRBV15 and TRBJ2-6; D unresolved. V lost 0 bases and J lost 0, with 6 bases in between. This CDR3 is built from 16 residues. The germline gives CDR1 LNHNV, CDR2 YYDKDF (reference sequence). The DNA for the CDR3 is TGTGCCACCAGCAGAGATTACAACTCTGGGGCCAACGTCCTGACTTTC. Residues: CATSRDYNSGANVLTF. The variable domain in full, with the rest retrieved from reference TRBV15 and TRBJ2-6, is DAMVIQNPRYQVTQFGKPVTLSCSQTLNHNVMYWYQQKSSQAPKLLFHYYDKDFNNEADTPDNFQSRRPNTSFCFLDIRSPGLGDTAMYLCATSRDYNSGANVLTFGAGSRLTVL.

Only a few counts were recorded for this clone. The chain combines TRBV29-1 with TRBJ1-4; no clear D gene. The CDR3 length is 11 residues. Trimming took off 4 bases at V and 8 bases at J, with 8 bases between the two ends. Looked up from germline, CDR1 is SQVTM and CDR2 is ANQGSEA. The CDR3 loop is CSVGSAEKLFF. For the CDR3, the DNA is TGCAGCGTTGGGTCTGCAGAAAAACTGTTTTTT.

This clone has a handful of counts. The chain uses TRBV10-3 and TRBJ1-2; 7 nucleotides agree with TRBD1. The germline V gene encodes CDR1 ENHRY and CDR2 SYGVKD. CDR3 size: 13 residues. Losses at the gene ends were 3 bases for V and 3 bases for J; bases not matched to a gene: 1. The CDR3 region is CAISETGDYGYTF. The DNA of the CDR3 is TGTGCCATCAGTGAAACAGGGGACTATGGCTACACCTTC.

A few counts support this clone. CDR3 protein: CSGGVGGITDTQYF. CDR3 nucleotide sequence: TGCAGCGGTGGGGTTGGAGGGATCACAGATACGCAGTATTTT. The chain combines TRBV29-1 with TRBJ2-3, with a possible D match to TRBD2 (6 bases). CDR1 is SQVTM and CDR2 is ANQGSEA in the germline V gene. Between the trimmed V and J ends, which lost 7 bases and 2 bases, there was a span of 16 bases. This CDR3 spans 14 amino acids.

This clone has a handful of counts. V usage is TRBV19 and J usage is TRBJ2-1; D is unclear. Germline V gives CDR1 LNHDA, CDR2 SQIVND (reference sequence). Trimming stripped 2 bases from V and 7 bases from J, with 3 bases between. The CDR3 contains 11 residues. DNA of the CDR3: TGTGCCAGTAGTATACGGAATGAGCAGTTCTTC. Protein sequence: CASSIRNEQFF.

As to this clone: The sample contains more than one DNA sequence encoding this CDR3. The genes are TRBV18 and TRBJ2-5; D not resolved. The V end lost 6 bases, the J end lost 1 base, and 3 bases lay between the germline ends. The CDR3 consists of 11 residues. Germline lookup yields CDR1 KGHSH and CDR2 LQKENI. CDR3 sequence reads: CASSSQETQYF. CDR3 DNA: TGTGCCAGCTCCTCCCAAGAGACCCAGTACTTC.

This chain connects TRBV9 to TRBJ2-3; the D is unclear. This CDR3 contains 14 residues. The ends were cut back, 4 bases at V and 2 bases at J, with 11 bases in the middle. The V gene's germline CDR1 is SGDLS and CDR2 YYNGEE. The CDR3 DNA sequence: TGTGCCAGCAGCACTATTGGGTCCACAGATACGCAGTATTTT. This translates into CASSTIGSTDTQYF.

As concerns this clone: As the CDR3 is not closed by the conserved phenylalanine or tryptophan, this likely results from a read error. No DNA is shown, since the ends of the CDR3 on it are uncertain; the CDR3 is the one TCRdb lists. The rearrangement joins TRBV5-4 to TRBJ1-1; the D segment call TRBD1 is taken from the table without a DNA check. From germline, CDR1 is SGHNT and CDR2 YYREEE (reference sequence). Both ends counted, the CDR3 spans 12 residues. The CDR3 region is CASSTYGTPEEL.

V gene TRBV25-1 combines with J gene TRBJ2-7, with 8 bases matching TRBD1. Losses at the gene ends were 5 bases for V and 0 bases for J; bases not matched to a gene: 3. In germline, CDR1 is MGHDK, CDR2 SYGVNS. This CDR3 region has 14 residues. CDR3 DNA sequence: TGTGCCAGCAGTAGGACAGGGTCCTCCTACGAGCAGTACTTC. Translated: CASSRTGSSYEQYF.

This chain links TRBV7-8 with TRBJ1-2, with a possible D match to TRBD1 (6 bases). CDR3 length: 13 amino acids. Germline loops: CDR1 SGHVS, CDR2 FQNEAQ. V was trimmed by 6 bases and J by 4 bases, leaving 12 bases between them. The CDR3 DNA follows: TGTGCCAGCAGTTACAGGGACCTCTATGGCTACACCTTC. Encoded protein: CASSYRDLYGYTF.

There are a few counts of this clone. At the DNA level, this CDR3 is encoded by other sequences in the same sample as well. The genes are TRBV7-3 and TRBJ1-1, with D unresolved. The CDR3 extends over 13 amino acids. The germline gives CDR1 SGHTA, CDR2 FQGTGA. V was shortened by 2 bases and J by 2 bases, with 6 bases between the two germline ends. The CDR3 sequence: CASSLSGNTEAFF. For the CDR3, the DNA is TGTGCCAGCAGCTTATCTGGAAACACTGAAGCTTTCTTT.

A few counts support this clone. The chain couples TRBV14 to TRBJ2-7; TRBD2 aligns across 8 bases. CDR3 length: 15 amino acids. Germline assignment: CDR1 SGHDN and CDR2 FVKESK. J gave up 3 bases and V 1 base, and 5 bases lay outside the gene matches. The CDR3 loop reads CASSQASGRFYEQYF. CDR3 nucleotide sequence: TGTGCCAGCAGCCAAGCTAGCGGGCGTTTCTACGAGCAGTACTTC.

This clone was seen a handful of times. V gene TRBV19 combines with J gene TRBJ1-1; 8 nucleotides agree with TRBD1. The CDR3 spans 13 residues. Germline V CDR1 and CDR2: LNHDA, SQIVND (reference sequence). V lost 6 bases, J lost 10 bases, and 10 bases stayed unmatched. The CDR3 here is CASSKQGEKVAFF. The CDR3 bases are TGTGCCAGTAGCAAACAGGGGGAGAAAGTAGCTTTCTTT.

Remarks on this clone: One end of the junction varies from germline; a read error may be responsible. This chain links TRBV7-2 with TRBJ2-1; tentative D call: TRBD2 (5 bases). The CDR3 is 15 residues long. CDR1 and CDR2 from the germline V gene are SGHTA and FQGNSA. This chain's CDR3 is CASSLGLLSGGSKLF. In DNA form, the CDR3 reads TGTGCCAGCAGCTTAGGGCTCCTCAGTGGCGGGTCTAAGCTCTTC.

The rearrangement joins TRBV5-4 to TRBJ2-5; D remains ambiguous. The CDR3 contains 13 residues. V lost 4 bases, J lost 7 bases, and 14 bases lay in between. Germline loops: CDR1 SGHNT, CDR2 YYREEE (reference sequence). DNA of the CDR3: TGTGCCAGCAGCCCAGACCGGTTAGGGACCCAGTACTTC. Its protein is CASSPDRLGTQYF.

In this sample, this clone turned up a few times. The chain recombines TRBV2 with TRBJ2-1; D remains ambiguous. The CDR3 spans 11 residues. CDR1 is SNHLY and CDR2 is FYNNEI in the germline V gene. Trimming shortened V by 8 bases and J by 10 bases, and 12 bases separated the two germline ends. For the CDR3, the DNA is TGTGCCAGCCGTGTGGGTAGCGAGCAGTTCTTC. Protein sequence: CASRVGSEQFF. Using reference TRBV2 and TRBJ2-1 for the parts outside the CDR3, the full variable domain is EPEVTQTPSHQVTQMGQEVILRCVPISNHLYFYWYRQILGQKVEFLVSFYNNEISEKSEIFDDQFSVERPDGSNFTLKIRSTKLEDSAMYFCASRVGSEQFFGPGTRLTVL.

On this clone: This may come from a read error, since a much larger clone is one base off. This sample also contains other DNA sequences that code for the same CDR3. This chain connects TRBV7-6 to TRBJ2-5; D is ambiguous. The germline gives CDR1 SGHVS, CDR2 FNYEAQ. This CDR3 comprises 12 residues. The V end was cut by 0 bases, the J end by 4 bases, with 3 bases between. The CDR3, as DNA: TGTGCCAGCAGCTTAGCGCGAGAGACCCAGTACTTC. It yields the protein CASSLARETQYF.

The chain recombines TRBV28 with TRBJ2-7; the D is unclear. The germline V gene encodes CDR1 MDHEN and CDR2 SYDVKM. The CDR3 has 14 residues. V dropped 4 bases and J dropped 0 bases, with 10 bases sitting between them. The CDR3, as DNA: TGTGCCAGCAGTTCACCAGAAAGCTCCTACGAGCAGTACGTC. The encoded protein is CASSSPESSYEQYV.

This clone was seen only a few times. V usage is TRBV5-1 and J usage is TRBJ2-3, with 7 positions matching TRBD2. The CDR3 is 15 residues long. The ends lost 4 bases at V and 3 bases at J; junction bases unmatched: 8. The germline CDR1 and CDR2 sequences are SGHRS and YFSETQ. CDR3 sequence reads: CASSMGLFGTDTQYF. CDR3 nucleotides: TGCGCCAGCAGCATGGGACTATTCGGGACAGATACGCAGTATTTT.

The table lists this clone with a few counts. The chain couples TRBV28 to TRBJ2-7, with unresolved D. From germline, CDR1 is MDHEN and CDR2 SYDVKM. CDR3 length equals 12 residues. V was clipped by 4 bases and J by 3 bases, with 7 bases between them. CDR3 sequence: CASSSPGYEQYV. The CDR3 DNA sequence: TGTGCCAGCAGTTCGCCAGGCTACGAGCAGTACGTC.

This rearrangement joins TRBV6-5 to TRBJ2-7; 11 nucleotides align to TRBD2. Germline V gene lookup returns CDR1 MNHEY and CDR2 SVGAGI. CDR3 length equals 14 residues. Trimming took 2 bases from V and 3 from J; bases not matched to a gene: 0. CDR3 amino acids: CASSYTSGSYEQYF. The CDR3 nucleotides are TGTGCCAGCAGTTACACTAGCGGGAGCTACGAGCAGTACTTC.

This clone was seen only a few times. J is TRBJ2-7 and V is TRBV11-3; 7 bases fit TRBD1. The CDR3 is made up of 13 amino acids. Trimming at V came to 4 bases and at J to 0 bases, leaving 0 bases not matched to a gene. Germline V gene data show CDR1 as SGHNT and CDR2 as YENEEA. CDR3 coding DNA: TGTGCCAGCAGCTGGGACAGCTCCTACGAGCAGTACTTC. This gives the protein CASSWDSSYEQYF.

This clone was observed a few times. This sample also contains other DNA sequences that code for the same CDR3. The V and J genes are TRBV5-4 and TRBJ2-3; no firm D call. CDR3 size: 15 residues. V lost 0 bases, J lost 2 bases, and 10 bases lay in between. Germline V lookup: CDR1 SGHNT, CDR2 YYREEE (reference sequence). The DNA for the CDR3 is TGTGCCAGCAGCTTGGCCGGCAGAACCACAGATACGCAGTATTTT. It specifies CASSLAGRTTDTQYF.